The sequence of this T cell receptor (beta chain) was determined in a study of T cells in localized non-small cell lung cancer. Sequencing was performed with immunoSEQ multiplex PCR; in TCRdb, only in-frame clones are kept and a portion is missing. Of over 45,000 clones listed, roughly 90% are singletons. The CDR3 runs 10 residues. Germline values: CDR1 DFQATT, CDR2 SNEGSKA (reference sequence). V lost 7 bases, J lost 6 bases, and 3 bases stayed unmatched. This clone appeared once. V gene TRBV20-1 combines with J gene TRBJ2-7, with 7 bases matching TRBD1. The sample here was peripheral blood, taken before any cancer treatment. The sequence was collected from a man aged 35 to 69 with stage I squamous cell lung carcinoma. The CDR3 reads CSEGTAEQYF. The CDR3 nucleotides read TGCAGTGAAGGGACAGCCGAGCAGTACTTC.